In this sample, the clone carrying this TCR beta chain turned up many times. Its antigen is as yet unknown. This entry belongs to a study of Graves' ophthalmopathy and Graves' hyperthyroidism. This CDR3 is built from 14 residues. The V gene lost 0 bases and the J gene lost 4 bases, with 12 bases spanning the gap. CDR1 is DFQATT and CDR2 is SNEGSKA in the germline V gene (reference sequence). Transcripts of RNA were the source for amplifying TCR beta CDR3 regions. Second-round multiplex PCR came after first-round RT-PCR with HTBI primers. MiXCR was run by TCRdb on the multiplex PCR reads, yielding one entry per CDR3 protein. This sample has over a million distinct CDR3 sequences, with about 35% found just once. Findings of the study overall: Progression of ophthalmopathy was predicted by the model with about 68% sensitivity and just over 72% specificity. Blood repertoires reportedly contained most expanded thyroid clonotypes above 0.001 frequency.

The chain is built from TRBV20-1 and TRBJ1-1; D perhaps matches TRBD1 (6 bases). Material: peripheral blood or thyroid tissue (not recorded which). The clonotype comes from an adult man with Graves' hyperthyroidism. CDR3 DNA sequence: TGCAGTGCTAGAGATCAGGGGTTTGGCACTGAAGCTTTCTTT. Encoded protein: CSARDQGFGTEAFF.